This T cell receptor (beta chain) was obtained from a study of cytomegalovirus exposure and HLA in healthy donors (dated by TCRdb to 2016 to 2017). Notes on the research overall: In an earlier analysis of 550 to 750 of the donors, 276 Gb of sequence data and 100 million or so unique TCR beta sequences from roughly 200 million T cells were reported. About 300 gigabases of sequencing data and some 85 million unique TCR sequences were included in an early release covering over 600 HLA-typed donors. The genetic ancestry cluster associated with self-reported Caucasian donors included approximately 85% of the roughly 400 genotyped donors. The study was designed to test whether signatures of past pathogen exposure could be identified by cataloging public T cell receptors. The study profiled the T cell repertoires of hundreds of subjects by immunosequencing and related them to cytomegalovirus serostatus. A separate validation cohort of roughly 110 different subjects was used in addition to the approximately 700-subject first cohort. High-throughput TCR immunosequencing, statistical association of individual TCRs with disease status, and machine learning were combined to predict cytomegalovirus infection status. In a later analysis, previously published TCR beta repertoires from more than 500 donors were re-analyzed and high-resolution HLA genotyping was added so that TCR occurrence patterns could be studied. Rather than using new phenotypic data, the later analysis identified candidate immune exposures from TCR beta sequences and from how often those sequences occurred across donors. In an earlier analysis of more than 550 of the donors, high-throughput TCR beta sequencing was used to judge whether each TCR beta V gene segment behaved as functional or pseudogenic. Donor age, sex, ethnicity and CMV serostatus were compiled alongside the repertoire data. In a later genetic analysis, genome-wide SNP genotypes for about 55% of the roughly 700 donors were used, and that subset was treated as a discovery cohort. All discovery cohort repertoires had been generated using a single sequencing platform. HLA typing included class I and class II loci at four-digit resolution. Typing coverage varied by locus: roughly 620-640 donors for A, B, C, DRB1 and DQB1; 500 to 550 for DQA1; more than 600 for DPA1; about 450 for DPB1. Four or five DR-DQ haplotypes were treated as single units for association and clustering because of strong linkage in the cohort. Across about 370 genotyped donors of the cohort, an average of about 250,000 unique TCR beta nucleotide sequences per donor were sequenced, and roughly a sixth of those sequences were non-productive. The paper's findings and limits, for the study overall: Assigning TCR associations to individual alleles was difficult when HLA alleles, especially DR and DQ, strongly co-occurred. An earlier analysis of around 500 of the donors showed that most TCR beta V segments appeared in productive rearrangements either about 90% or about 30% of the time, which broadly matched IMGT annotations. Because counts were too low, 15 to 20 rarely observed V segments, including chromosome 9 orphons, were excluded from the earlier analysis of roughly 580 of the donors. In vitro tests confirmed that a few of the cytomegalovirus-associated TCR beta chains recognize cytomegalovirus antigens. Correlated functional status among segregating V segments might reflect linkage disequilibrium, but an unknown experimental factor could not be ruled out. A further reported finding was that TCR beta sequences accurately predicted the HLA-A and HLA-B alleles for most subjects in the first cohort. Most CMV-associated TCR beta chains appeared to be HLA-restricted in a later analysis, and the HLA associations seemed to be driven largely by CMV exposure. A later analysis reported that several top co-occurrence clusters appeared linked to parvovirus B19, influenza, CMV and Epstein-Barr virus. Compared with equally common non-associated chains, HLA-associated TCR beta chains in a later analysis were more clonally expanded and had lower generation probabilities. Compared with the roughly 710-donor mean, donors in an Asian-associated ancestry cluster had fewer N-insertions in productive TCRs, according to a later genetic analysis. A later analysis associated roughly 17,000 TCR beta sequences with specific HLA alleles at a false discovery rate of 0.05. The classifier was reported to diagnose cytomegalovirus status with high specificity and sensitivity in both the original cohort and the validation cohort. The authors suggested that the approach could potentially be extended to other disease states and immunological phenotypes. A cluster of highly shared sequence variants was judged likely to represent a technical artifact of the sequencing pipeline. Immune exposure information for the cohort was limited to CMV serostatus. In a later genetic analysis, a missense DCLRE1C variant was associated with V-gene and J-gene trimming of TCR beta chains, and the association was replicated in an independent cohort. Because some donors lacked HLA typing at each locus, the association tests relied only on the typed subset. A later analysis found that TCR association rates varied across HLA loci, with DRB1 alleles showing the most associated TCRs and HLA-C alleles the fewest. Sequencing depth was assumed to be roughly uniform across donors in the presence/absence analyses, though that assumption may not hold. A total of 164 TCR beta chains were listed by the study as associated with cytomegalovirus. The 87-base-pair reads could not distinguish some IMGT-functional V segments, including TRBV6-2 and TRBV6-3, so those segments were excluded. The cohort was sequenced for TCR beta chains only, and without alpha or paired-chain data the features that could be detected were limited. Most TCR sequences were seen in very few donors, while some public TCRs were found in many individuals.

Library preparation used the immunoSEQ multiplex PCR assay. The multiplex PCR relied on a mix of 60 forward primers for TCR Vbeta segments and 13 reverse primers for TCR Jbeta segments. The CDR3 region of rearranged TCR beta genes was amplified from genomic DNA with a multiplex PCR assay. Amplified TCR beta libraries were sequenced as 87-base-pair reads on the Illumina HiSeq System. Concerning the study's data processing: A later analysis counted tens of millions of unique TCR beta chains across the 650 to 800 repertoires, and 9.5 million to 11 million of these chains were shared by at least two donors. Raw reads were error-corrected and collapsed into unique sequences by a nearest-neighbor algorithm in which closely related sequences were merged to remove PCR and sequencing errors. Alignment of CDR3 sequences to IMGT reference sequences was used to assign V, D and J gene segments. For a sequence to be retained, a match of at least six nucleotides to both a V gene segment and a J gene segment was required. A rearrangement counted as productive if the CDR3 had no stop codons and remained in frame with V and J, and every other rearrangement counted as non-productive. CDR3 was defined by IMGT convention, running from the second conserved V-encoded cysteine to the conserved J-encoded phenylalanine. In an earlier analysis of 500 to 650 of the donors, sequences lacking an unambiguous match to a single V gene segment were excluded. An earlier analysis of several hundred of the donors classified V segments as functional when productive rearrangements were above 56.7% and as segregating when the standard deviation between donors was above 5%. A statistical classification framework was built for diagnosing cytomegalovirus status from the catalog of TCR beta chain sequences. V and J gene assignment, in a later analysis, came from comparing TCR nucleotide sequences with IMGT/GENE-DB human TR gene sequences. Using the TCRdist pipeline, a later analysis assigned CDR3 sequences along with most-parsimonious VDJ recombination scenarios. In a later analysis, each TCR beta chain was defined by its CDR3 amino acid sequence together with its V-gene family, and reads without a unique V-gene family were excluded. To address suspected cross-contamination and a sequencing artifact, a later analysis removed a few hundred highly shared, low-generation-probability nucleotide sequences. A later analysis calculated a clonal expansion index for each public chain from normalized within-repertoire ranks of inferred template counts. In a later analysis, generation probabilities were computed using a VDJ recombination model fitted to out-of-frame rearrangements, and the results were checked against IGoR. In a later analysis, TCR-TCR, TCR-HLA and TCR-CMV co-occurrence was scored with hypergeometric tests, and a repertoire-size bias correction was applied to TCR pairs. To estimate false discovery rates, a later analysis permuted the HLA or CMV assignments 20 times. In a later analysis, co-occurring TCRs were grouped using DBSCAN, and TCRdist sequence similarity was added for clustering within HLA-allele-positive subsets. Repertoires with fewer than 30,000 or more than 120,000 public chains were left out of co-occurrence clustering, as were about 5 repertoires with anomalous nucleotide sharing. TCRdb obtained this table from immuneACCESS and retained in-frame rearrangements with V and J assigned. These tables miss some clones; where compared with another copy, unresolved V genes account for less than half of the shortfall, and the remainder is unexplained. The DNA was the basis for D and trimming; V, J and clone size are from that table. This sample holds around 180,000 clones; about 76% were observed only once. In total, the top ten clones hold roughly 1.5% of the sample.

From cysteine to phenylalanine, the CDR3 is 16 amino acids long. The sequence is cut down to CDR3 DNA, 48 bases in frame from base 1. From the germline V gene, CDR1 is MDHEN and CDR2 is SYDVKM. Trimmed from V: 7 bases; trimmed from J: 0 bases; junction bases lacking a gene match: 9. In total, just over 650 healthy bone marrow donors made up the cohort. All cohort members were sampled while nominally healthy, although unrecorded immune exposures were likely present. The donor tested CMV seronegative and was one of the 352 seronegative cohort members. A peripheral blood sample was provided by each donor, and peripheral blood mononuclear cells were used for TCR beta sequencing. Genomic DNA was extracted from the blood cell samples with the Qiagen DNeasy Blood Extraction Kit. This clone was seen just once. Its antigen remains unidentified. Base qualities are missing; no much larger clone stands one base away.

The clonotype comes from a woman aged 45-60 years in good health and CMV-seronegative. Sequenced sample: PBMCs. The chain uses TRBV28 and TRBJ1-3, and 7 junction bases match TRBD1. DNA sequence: TGTGCCAGCATCCGTACCGGGACAGTCTCTGGAAACACCATATATTTT. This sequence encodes CASIRTGTVSGNTIYF.